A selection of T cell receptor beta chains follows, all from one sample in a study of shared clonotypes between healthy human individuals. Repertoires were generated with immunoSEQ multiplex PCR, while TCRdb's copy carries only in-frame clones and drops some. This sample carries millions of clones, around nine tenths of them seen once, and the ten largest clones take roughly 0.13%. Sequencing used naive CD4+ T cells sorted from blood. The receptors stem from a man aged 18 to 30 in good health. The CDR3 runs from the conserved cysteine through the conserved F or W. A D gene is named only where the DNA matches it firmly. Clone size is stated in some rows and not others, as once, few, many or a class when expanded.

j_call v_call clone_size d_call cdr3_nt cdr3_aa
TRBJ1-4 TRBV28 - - TGTGCCAGCAGTTTCCAACGGACCCGACGGGCTAATGAAAAACTGTTTTTT CASSFQRTRRANEKLFF
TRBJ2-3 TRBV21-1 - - TGTGCCAGCAGCAAATCGAGGGACAGGGCGGCAGATACGCAGTATTTT CASSKSRDRAADTQYF
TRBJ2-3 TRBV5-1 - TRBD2 TGCGCCAGCAGCGGAAGATCTAGCGGGAGCATAGATACGCAGTATTTT CASSGRSSGSIDTQYF
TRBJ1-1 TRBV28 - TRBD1 TGTGCCAGCAGTTCCGGACAGGGCGGAACTGAAGCTTTCTTT CASSSGQGGTEAFF
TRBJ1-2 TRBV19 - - TGTGCCAGTAGTATAGGTTCAGCTAACTATGGCTACACCTTC CASSIGSANYGYTF
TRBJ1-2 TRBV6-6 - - TGTGCCAGCAGAGGGTCAGGGTACGGCTACACCTTC CASRGSGYGYTF
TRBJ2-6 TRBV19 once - TGTGCCAGTAGTATGAGGGGCCTCTCTGGGGCCAACGTCCTGACTTTC CASSMRGLSGANVLTF
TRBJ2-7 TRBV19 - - TGTGCCAGTATGGTGGGAGAGCAGTACTTC CASMVGEQYF
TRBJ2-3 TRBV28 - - TGTGCCAGCAGCCCTCCTCCTCTAGCGTCAGATACGCAGTATTTT CASSPPPLASDTQYF
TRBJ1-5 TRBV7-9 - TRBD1 TGTGCCAGCAGCTTAACGACAGGGGATCGCGATAGCAATCAGCCCCAGCATTTT CASSLTTGDRDSNQPQHF
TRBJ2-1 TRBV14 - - TGTGCCAGAAGAACGGGGCAGAGGGAGCAGTTCTTC CARRTGQREQFF
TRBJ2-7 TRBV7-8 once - TGTGCCAGCAGCTTACAGGGCGCCTCCTACGAGCAGTACTTC CASSLQGASYEQYF
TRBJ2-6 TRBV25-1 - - TGTGCCAGCAGTGAATCTGGGGCCAACGTCCTGACTTTC CASSESGANVLTF
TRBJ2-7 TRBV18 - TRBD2 TGTGCCAGCTCACCGGGGCGGGAGGGCCGCTACGAGCAGTACTTC CASSPGREGRYEQYF
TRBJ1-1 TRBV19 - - TGTGCCAGTAGTTCCCCCCCGGGCACTGAAGCTTTCTTT CASSSPPGTEAFF
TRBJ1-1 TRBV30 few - TGTGCCTGGAGTGGAGGTTACTGGAACACTGAAGCTTTCTTT CAWSGGYWNTEAFF
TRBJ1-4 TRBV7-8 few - TGTGCCAGCTCCAGACTTGGTGAAAAACTGTTTTTT CASSRLGEKLFF
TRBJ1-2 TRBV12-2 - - TGTGCAAGTCGCTTAGCGCTGGGCAGGGTTAACTATGGCTACACCTTC CASRLALGRVNYGYTF
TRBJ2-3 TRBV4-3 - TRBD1 TGCGCCAGCAGCCAAGGGTATTCACCACAGGGGAAGTCCGGAGATACGCAGTATTTT CASSQGYSPQGKSGDTQYF
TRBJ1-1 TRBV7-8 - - TGTGCCAGCAGCTTAGGGGCAGCACATTTGAACACTGAAGCTTTCTTT CASSLGAAHLNTEAFF
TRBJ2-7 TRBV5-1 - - TGCGCCAGCAGCCTGTCAGGGGGCGGGGGGGCCCCTCTCGAGCAGTACTTC CASSLSGGGGAPLEQYF
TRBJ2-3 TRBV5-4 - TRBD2 TGTGCCAGCAGCCTGTTAGCGGGAGTGGGGACAGATACGCAGTATTTT CASSLLAGVGTDTQYF
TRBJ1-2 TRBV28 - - TGTGCCAGCAGGGCCCCCGGGGCGGATGGCTACACCTTC CASRAPGADGYTF
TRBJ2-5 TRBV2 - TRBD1 TGTGCCAGCAGACAGGGGGGACTCAGAGAGACCCAGTACTTC CASRQGGLRETQYF
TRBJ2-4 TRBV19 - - TGTGCCAGTAGTTCAGGGAGTACCTTAGCCAAAAACATTCAGTACTTC CASSSGSTLAKNIQYF